This T cell receptor beta chain originates from a study of CD8+CD57+ T cells in acquired aplastic anemia. Study details: Average CD4+ read depth in healthy donors was approximately 11 million reads.

Germline CDR1 is DFQATT and CDR2 is SNEGSKA (reference sequence). This CDR3 spans 15 amino acids. V was clipped by 3 bases and J by 5 bases; unmatched bases: 11. Researchers used genomic DNA as the template to profile TCR beta VDJ and CDR3. TCRdb independently ran MiXCR on the reads; one entry per CDR3 protein. The table has 200,000 to 250,000 distinct CDR3 sequences, over 60% seen once; the top ten hold 25% to 30%. Study results and limitations: Some 29 CD8+ CDR3 sequences were shared between patients and controls. Patient and control CD8+ Simpson's diversity was not significantly different.

Concerning this clonotype itself: Its target is unknown.

V and J are TRBV20-1 and TRBJ2-5; TRBD1 matches 8 bases. The TCR sequence derives from a human donor in good health. The material sequenced was sorted CD4+, CD8+, or CD8+CD57+ T cells (not recorded which) from PBMCs. The CDR3 DNA reads as TGCAGTGCTAGTCCGGGACAGGCGATGGAGGAGACCCAGTACTTC. This translates into CSASPGQAMEETQYF.